This T cell receptor (beta chain) was captured in a study of TIL therapy for anti-PD-1-resistant metastatic lung cancer. Findings of the study overall: Many TIL product clones were absent from baseline tumor, suggesting clonal contraction.

Time point meaning: pre-treatment sample, taken before nivolumab and TIL therapy. Tumor tissue came from excised metastases, mostly pleural nodules or supraclavicular lymph nodes. The V gene end was trimmed by 6 bases and the J gene end by 4 bases; junction bases not matched to a gene: 12. Germline V gives CDR1 SGHTA, CDR2 FQGNSA. The CDR3 is made up of 16 amino acids. The immunoSEQ assay was v3. Sequencing depth was 1.5 million to 2 million read pairs for survey level, about 5-6 million for deep. TCRdb keeps only in-frame clones here, not all; method: immunoSEQ multiplex PCR. Found here are 45,000 to 60,000 clones, about two thirds of them singletons; the top ten hold 5.6%. This clone occurred a few times. Antigen unknown.

This receptor was obtained from a person between 25 and 80 years old with non-small cell lung cancer. The input for sequencing was tumor tissue, taken at baseline. This chain uses TRBV7-2 with TRBJ1-5, with 7 bases fitting TRBD1. CDR3 sequence (DNA): TGTGCCAGCAGGCCTGCGGGGAGGGGGCGAAATCAGCCCCAGCATTTT. The encoded protein is CASRPAGRGRNQPQHF.